Presented here are 13 T cell receptor beta chains from one specimen sequenced in a study of T-cell memory formation after mild COVID-19. TCRdb recomputed calls from the 5' RACE reads with MiXCR, one row per CDR3 protein. The sample includes almost 550,000 distinct CDR3 sequences, around 21% of them seen just once. Sequencing was done on a sample of PBMCs or a T cell subset sorted from them (not recorded which). These TCRs come from an adult woman who had mild COVID-19 (a few samples of this study predate the infection). Cell type and time point are not known.

The CDR3 sequence: CASSLGAGPETQYF. The CDR3, as DNA: TGTGCCAGCAGCTTAGGTGCAGGGCCAGAGACCCAGTACTTC. The rearrangement links TRBV7-2 to TRBJ2-5, with D possibly TRBD1 on 5 matching bases. V lost 1 base to trimming and J lost 4 bases, with 10 bases between them. Germline-derived CDR1 and CDR2 are SGHTA and FQGNSA. This CDR3 comprises 14 residues. The full variable domain, its missing parts supplied by reference TRBV7-2 and TRBJ2-5, is GAGVSQSPSNKVTEKGKDVELRCDPISGHTALYWYRQSLGQGLEFLIYFQGNSAPDKSGLPSDRFSAERTGGSVSTLTIQRTQQEDSAVYLCASSLGAGPETQYFGPGTRLLVL.

This clonotype has a count of ten or more. J is TRBJ2-4 and V is TRBV15; 7 bases align to TRBD1. V was clipped by 1 base and J by 6 bases; unmatched bases: 3. The germline V gene encodes CDR1 LNHNV and CDR2 YYDKDF (reference sequence). The CDR3 is made up of 14 amino acids. CDR3 bases: TGTGCCACCAGCAGAGGGGACAGTCTAAACATTCAGTACTTC. Translated, it gives CATSRGDSLNIQYF.

V and J are TRBV24-1 and TRBJ2-6; D is possibly TRBD1 or TRBD2 (5 bases each). The CDR3 loop spans 17 amino acids. Deletions cut 5 bases from V and 0 bases from J, with 13 bases between. Germline V gene lookup returns CDR1 KGHDR and CDR2 SFDVKD. CDR3 amino acids: CATSGGRGSSGANVLTF. The CDR3 bases are TGTGCCACCAGTGGGGGGAGAGGTAGCTCTGGGGCCAACGTCCTGACTTTC.

This chain joins TRBV11-3 and TRBJ2-5; D possibly uses TRBD1 or TRBD2 (5 bases each). V was pared by 1 base and J by 2 bases, with 11 bases between. This CDR3 region has 15 residues. Looked up from germline, CDR1 is SGHNT and CDR2 is YENEEA. CDR3 residues: CASSLVDTSQETQYF. CDR3 nucleotides: TGTGCCAGCAGCTTAGTGGACACTAGTCAAGAGACCCAGTACTTC.

This clonotype has only a few counts. The chain carries TRBV11-2 and TRBJ2-7, with D perhaps assigned TRBD1 or TRBD2 (7 bases each). CDR1 and CDR2 from the germline V gene are SGHAT and FQNNGV. V lost 2 bases, J lost 7 bases, and 18 bases lay in between. The CDR3 consists of 15 residues. The CDR3 DNA reads TGTGCCAGCAGCTTAAGATGGGAGGGGGCAGGGGAGCAGTACTTC. It specifies CASSLRWEGAGEQYF.

The rearrangement links TRBV28 to TRBJ2-5; 11 nucleotides align to TRBD2. Germline CDR1 and CDR2: MDHEN and SYDVKM. J gave up 2 bases and V 5 bases, and 7 bases lay outside the gene matches. This CDR3 is 16 amino acids long. The DNA for the CDR3 is TGTGCCAGCAGTACGCGACTAGCGGGAAAACAAGAGACCCAGTACTTC. Translation gives CASSTRLAGKQETQYF.

This clonotype ranks as medium-sized. This chain uses TRBV12-3 or TRBV12-4 with TRBJ2-6; 7 positions match TRBD1. V was pared by 4 bases and J by 4 bases, with 4 bases of the junction left unmatched. This CDR3 is 15 amino acids long. This CDR3 reads CASSSQTGGANVLTF. The CDR3 DNA reads as TGTGCCAGCAGTTCCCAGACAGGGGGGGCCAACGTCCTGACTTTC.

The chain joins TRBV7-8 to TRBJ2-3; D remains ambiguous. The germline V gene encodes CDR1 SGHVS and CDR2 FQNEAQ. V was pared by 5 bases and J by 0 bases, with 9 bases between. This CDR3 spans 14 amino acids. CDR3 sequence (DNA): TGTGCCAGCAGCATCCGTGAAAGCACAGATACGCAGTATTTT. It yields the protein CASSIRESTDTQYF. Full variable domain (missing parts from reference TRBV7-8 and TRBJ2-3): GAGVSQSPRYKVAKRGQDVALRCDPISGHVSLFWYQQALGQGPEFLTYFQNEAQLDKSGLPSDRFFAERPEGSVSTLKIQRTQQEDSAVYLCASSIRESTDTQYFGPGTRLTVL.

This chain connects TRBV6-1 to TRBJ2-7; D is perhaps TRBD1 or TRBD2 (5 bases each). V was trimmed by 2 bases and J by 5 bases, leaving 10 bases between them. Germline loops: CDR1 MNHNS, CDR2 SASEGT. This CDR3 spans 13 amino acids. This chain's CDR3 is CASSEFRGDEQYF. The CDR3 DNA reads TGTGCCAGCAGTGAATTCAGAGGGGACGAGCAGTACTTC.

This clonotype was seen more than once but under ten times. The rearrangement links TRBV15 to TRBJ2-7; the D call may be TRBD1 or TRBD2 (5 bases each). V lost 1 base, J lost 1 base, and 11 bases lay in between. The V gene's germline CDR1 is LNHNV and CDR2 YYDKDF (reference sequence). The CDR3 has 15 amino acids. CDR3 nucleotides: TGTGCCACCAGCAGAGTGGGGGTCGGGTCCTACGAGCAGTACTTC. It specifies CATSRVGVGSYEQYF.

The sample holds a few counts of this clonotype. The chain employs TRBV5-1 and TRBJ1-1, with D possibly being TRBD1 (5 bases). CDR1 SGHRS and CDR2 YFSETQ come from the germline V gene. This CDR3 region has 15 residues. The V gene lost 4 bases and the J gene lost 5 bases, with 18 bases spanning the gap. This CDR3 is CASSPTGTLETEAFF. CDR3 DNA: TGCGCCAGCAGCCCAACCGGGACGTTGGAGACTGAAGCTTTCTTT.

The gene calls are TRBV6-5 and TRBJ2-6; weak D call: TRBD1 (5 bases). V shed 2 bases and J shed 2 bases, with 7 bases lying between them. Germline CDR1 and CDR2: MNHEY and SVGAGI. CDR3 size: 15 residues. The CDR3 spells CASSYGHAGANVLTF. The CDR3 coding sequence is TGTGCCAGCAGTTACGGACACGCTGGGGCCAACGTCCTGACTTTC.

This sequence joins TRBV27 and TRBJ2-2; 8 positions agree with TRBD2. Germline V gene sequence: CDR1 MNHEY, CDR2 SMNVEV (reference sequence). This CDR3 is built from 14 residues. V lost 2 bases and J lost 11; bases outside the gene matches: 7. In DNA, the CDR3 is TGTGCCAGCAGTTTACAGGGCGGGGGGTTCGAGCTGTTTTTT. It yields the protein CASSLQGGGFELFF.